This T cell receptor beta chain emerged from a study of shared clonotypes between healthy human individuals. Regarding the study as a whole: Four donors had roughly 5% of their naive CD4 clonotypes in common. Even with large depth, rarefaction showed that sorted-subset sequencing was incomplete. Researchers found naive subsets generally carried larger estimated richness than memory subsets.

A remark on this clone: Its antigen is unknown.

Measured with immunoSEQ multiplex PCR; TCRdb has only the in-frame clones, and not every one. The table lists 2,500,000 or so clones, 85% to 95% of them singletons. Germline V lookup: CDR1 GTSNPN, CDR2 SVGIG (reference sequence). Trimming removed 5 bases from V and 3 bases from J, with 8 bases in between. This CDR3 has 11 residues. All participating donors were Caucasian adults from Nashville, Tennessee. The TCR comes from a man between 18 and 35 years old in good health. The specimen sequenced was naive CD4+ T cells sorted from blood. The subset is: CD45RA+ positively selected. The rearrangement links TRBV30 to TRBJ2-7, with D unresolved. The CDR3 here is CAWDLGYEQYF. In nucleotides, the CDR3 is TGTGCCTGGGACTTAGGCTACGAGCAGTACTTC.